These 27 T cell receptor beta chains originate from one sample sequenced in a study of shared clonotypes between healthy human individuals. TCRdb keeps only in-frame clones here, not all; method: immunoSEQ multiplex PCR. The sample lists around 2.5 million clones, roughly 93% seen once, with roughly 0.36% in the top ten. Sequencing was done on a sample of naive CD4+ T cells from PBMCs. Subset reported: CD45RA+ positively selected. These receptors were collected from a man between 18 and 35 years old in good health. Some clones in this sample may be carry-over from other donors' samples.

The CDR3 protein is CASHLADEQFF. As DNA, the CDR3 is TGTGCCAGCCACTTAGCGGATGAGCAGTTCTTC. The J gene is TRBJ2-1, the V gene TRBV28, with D possibly matching TRBD2 (6 bases). V lost 8 bases and J lost 8, with 10 bases in between. This CDR3 has 11 amino acids. Per germline, CDR1 MDHEN and CDR2 SYDVKM. Combining the CDR3 with reference TRBV28 and TRBJ2-1 gives the whole variable domain DVKVTQSSRYLVKRTGEKVFLECVQDMDHENMFWYRQDPGLGLRLIYFSYDVKMKEKGDIPEGYSVSREKKERFSLILESASTNQTSMYLCASHLADEQFFGPGTRLTVL.

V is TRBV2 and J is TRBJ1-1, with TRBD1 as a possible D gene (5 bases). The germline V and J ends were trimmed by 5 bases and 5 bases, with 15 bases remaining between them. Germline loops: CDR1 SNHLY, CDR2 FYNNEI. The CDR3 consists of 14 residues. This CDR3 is CASSTPGRGTEAFF. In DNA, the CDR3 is TGTGCCAGCAGTACCCCGGGTCGGGGGACTGAAGCTTTCTTT.

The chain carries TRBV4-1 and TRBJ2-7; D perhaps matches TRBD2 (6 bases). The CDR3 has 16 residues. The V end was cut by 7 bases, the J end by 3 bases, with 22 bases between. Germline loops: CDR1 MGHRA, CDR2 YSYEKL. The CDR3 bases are TGCGCCAGCACCCCGGAGGGGCTCCCTGGAAACTACGAGCAGTACTTC. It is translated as CASTPEGLPGNYEQYF.

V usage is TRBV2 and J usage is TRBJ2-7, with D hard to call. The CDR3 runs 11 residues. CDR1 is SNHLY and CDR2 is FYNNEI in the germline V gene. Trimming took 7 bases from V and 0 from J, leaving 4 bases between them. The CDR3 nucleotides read TGTGCCAGCACCTACTCCTACGAGCAGTACTTC. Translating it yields CASTYSYEQYF.

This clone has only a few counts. DNA of the CDR3: TGTGCCTCGGCGACCTCCACCGGGGAGCTGTTTTTT. Translating it yields CASATSTGELFF. The rearrangement uses TRBV28 and TRBJ2-2; D ambiguous. Trimming left V 11 bases short and J 4 bases short, with 11 bases between. Germline values: CDR1 MDHEN, CDR2 SYDVKM. The CDR3 covers 12 residues.

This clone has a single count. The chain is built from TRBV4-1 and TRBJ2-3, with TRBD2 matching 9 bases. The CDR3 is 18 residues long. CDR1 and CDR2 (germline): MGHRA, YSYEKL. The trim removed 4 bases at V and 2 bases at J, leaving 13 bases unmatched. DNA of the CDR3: TGCGCCAGCAGCCGTGGACTAGCGAGGGGGGGGTTCACAGATACGCAGTATTTT. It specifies CASSRGLARGGFTDTQYF.

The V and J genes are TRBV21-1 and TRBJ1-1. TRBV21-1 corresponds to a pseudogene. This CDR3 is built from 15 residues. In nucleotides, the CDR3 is TGTGCCAGCGGCAGCCGGGAGGGGGCGAACACTGAAGCTTTCTTT. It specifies CASGSREGANTEAFF.

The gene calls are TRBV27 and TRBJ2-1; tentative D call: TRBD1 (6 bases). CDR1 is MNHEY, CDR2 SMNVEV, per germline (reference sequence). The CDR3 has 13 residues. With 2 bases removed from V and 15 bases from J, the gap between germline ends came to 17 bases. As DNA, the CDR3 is TGTGCCAGCAGTTTACCAGGGGATAAGGCCCGGTTCTTC. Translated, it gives CASSLPGDKARFF.

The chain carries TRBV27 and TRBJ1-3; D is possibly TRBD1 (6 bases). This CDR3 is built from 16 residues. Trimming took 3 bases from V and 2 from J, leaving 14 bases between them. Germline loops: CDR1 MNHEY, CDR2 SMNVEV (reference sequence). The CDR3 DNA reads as TGTGCCAGCAGTTTGTCAAGGGGGGGAACTGGAAACACCATATATTTT. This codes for CASSLSRGGTGNTIYF.

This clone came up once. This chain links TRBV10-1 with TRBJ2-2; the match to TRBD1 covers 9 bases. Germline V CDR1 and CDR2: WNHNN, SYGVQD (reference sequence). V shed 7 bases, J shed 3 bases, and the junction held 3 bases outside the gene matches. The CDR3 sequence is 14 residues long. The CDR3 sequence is CASKGDRDTGELFF. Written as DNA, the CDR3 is TGCGCCAGCAAGGGGGACAGGGACACCGGGGAGCTGTTTTTT.

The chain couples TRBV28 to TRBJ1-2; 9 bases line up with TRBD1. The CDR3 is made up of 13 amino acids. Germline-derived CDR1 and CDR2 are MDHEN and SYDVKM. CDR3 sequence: CASTGGHNYGYTF. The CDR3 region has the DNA TGTGCAAGTACAGGGGGCCATAACTATGGCTACACCTTC.

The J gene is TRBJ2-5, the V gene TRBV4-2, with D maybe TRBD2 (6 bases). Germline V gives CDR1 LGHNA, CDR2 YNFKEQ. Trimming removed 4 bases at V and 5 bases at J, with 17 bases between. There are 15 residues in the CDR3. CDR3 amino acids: CASSPSTGVWETQYF. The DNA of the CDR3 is TGTGCCAGCAGCCCATCCACGGGGGTTTGGGAGACCCAGTACTTC.

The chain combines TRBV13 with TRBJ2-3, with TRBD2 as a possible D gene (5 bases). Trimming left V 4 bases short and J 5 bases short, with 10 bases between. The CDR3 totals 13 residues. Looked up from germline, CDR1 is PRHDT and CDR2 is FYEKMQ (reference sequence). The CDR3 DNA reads TGTGCCAGCAGCTATCGGAGGAGAGATACGCAGTATTTT. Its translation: CASSYRRRDTQYF.

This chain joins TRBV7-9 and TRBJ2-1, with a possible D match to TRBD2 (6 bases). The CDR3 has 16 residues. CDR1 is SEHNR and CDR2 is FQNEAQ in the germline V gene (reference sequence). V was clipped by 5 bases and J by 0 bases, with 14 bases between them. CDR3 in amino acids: CASSPTGTLSYNEQFF. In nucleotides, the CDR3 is TGTGCCAGCAGCCCGACCGGGACTCTCTCCTACAATGAGCAGTTCTTC.

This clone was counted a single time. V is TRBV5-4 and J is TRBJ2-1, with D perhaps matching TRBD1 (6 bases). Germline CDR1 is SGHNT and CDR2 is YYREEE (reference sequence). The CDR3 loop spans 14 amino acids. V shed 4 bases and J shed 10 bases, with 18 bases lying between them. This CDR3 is CASSPQTGAEEQFF. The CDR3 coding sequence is TGTGCCAGCAGCCCCCAGACAGGAGCCGAGGAGCAGTTCTTC. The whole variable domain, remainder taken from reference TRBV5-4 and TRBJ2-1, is ETGVTQSPTHLIKTRGQQVTLRCSSQSGHNTVSWYQQALGQGPQFIFQYYREEENGRGNFPPRFSGLQFPNYSSELNVNALELDDSALYLCASSPQTGAEEQFFGPGTRLTVL.

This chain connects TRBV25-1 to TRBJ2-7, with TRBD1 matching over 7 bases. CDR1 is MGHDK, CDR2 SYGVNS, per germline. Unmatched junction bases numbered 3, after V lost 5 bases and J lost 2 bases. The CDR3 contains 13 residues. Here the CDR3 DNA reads TGTGCCAGCAGTAAGGGACAGACCTACGAGCAGTACTTC. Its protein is CASSKGQTYEQYF.

The CDR3 spells CASSLSGFNNEQFF. DNA for the CDR3: TGTGCCAGCAGCTTGTCGGGTTTTAACAATGAGCAGTTCTTC. This chain connects TRBV5-4 to TRBJ2-1; no clear D gene. CDR1 is SGHNT, CDR2 YYREEE, per germline (reference sequence). There are 14 residues in the CDR3. Trimming removed 1 base from V and 5 bases from J, with 10 bases in between.

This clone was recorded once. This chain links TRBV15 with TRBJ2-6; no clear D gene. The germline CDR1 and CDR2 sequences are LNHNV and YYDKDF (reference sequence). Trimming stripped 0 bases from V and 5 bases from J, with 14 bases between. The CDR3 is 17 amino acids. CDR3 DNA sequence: TGTGCCACCAGCAGAGAAACAGCTCAACTGAGGGCCAACGTCCTGACTTTC. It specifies CATSRETAQLRANVLTF.

For the CDR3, the DNA is TGTGCCAGCAGCTTGAACAGCGAGCCGTACAATGAGCAGTTCTTC. It translates to CASSLNSEPYNEQFF. The chain links TRBV5-4 to TRBJ2-1; D remains unclear. V was clipped by 1 base and J by 4 bases, with 12 bases between them. The CDR3 is 15 amino acids. Germline V gives CDR1 SGHNT, CDR2 YYREEE (reference sequence).

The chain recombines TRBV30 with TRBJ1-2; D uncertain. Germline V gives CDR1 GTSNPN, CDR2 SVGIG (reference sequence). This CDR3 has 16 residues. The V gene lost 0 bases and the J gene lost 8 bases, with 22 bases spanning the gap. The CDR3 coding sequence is TGTGCCTGGAGTGTAGTTCCTTCCGGAGGTAGGGAAGGCTACACCTTC. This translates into CAWSVVPSGGREGYTF.

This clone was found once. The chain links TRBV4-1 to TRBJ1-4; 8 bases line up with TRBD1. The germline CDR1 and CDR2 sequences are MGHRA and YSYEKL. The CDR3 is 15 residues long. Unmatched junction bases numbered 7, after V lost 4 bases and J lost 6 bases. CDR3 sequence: CASSRTGQGDEKLFF. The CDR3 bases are TGCGCCAGCAGCCGGACCGGACAGGGCGATGAAAAACTGTTTTTT.

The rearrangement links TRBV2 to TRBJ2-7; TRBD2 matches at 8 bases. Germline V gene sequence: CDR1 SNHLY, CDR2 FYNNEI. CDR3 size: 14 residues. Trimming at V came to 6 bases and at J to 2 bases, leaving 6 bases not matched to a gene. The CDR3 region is CASRDTSGAYEQYF. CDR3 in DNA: TGTGCCAGCAGGGATACTAGCGGTGCCTACGAGCAGTACTTC.

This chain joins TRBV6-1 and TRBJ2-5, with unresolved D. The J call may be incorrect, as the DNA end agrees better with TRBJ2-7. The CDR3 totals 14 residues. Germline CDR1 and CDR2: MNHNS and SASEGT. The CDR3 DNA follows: TGTGCCAGCAGTGAAATGGGGAACTCCTACGAGCAGTACTTC. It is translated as CASSEMGNSYEQYF.

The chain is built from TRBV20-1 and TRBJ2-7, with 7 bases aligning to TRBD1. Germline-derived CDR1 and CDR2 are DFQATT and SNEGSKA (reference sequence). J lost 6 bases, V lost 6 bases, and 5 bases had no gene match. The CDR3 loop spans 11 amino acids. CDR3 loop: CSATDRAEQYF. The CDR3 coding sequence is TGCAGTGCAACCGACAGGGCCGAGCAGTACTTC.

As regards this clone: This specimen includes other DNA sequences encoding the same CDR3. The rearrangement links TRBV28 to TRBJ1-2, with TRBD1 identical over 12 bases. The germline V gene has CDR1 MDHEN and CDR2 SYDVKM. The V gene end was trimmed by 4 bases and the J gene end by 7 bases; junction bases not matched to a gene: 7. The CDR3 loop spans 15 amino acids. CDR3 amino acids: CASSSPGQGAGGYTF. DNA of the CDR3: TGTGCCAGCAGTTCTCCGGGACAGGGGGCCGGTGGCTACACCTTC.

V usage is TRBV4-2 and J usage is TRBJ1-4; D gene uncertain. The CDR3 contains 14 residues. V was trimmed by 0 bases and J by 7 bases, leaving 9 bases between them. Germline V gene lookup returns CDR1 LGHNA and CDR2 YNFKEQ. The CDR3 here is CASSQDWSGEKLFF. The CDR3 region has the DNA TGTGCCAGCAGCCAAGACTGGTCGGGTGAAAAACTGTTTTTT.

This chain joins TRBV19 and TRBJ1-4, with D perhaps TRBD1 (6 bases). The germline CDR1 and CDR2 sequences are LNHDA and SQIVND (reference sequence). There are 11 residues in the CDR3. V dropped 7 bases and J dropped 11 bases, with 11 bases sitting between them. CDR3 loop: CASIGGGKLFF. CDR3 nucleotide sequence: TGTGCCAGTATAGGGGGAGGCAAACTGTTTTTT.